These T cell receptor beta chains were read from a single sample in a study of shared clonotypes between healthy human individuals. TCRdb keeps only in-frame clones here, not all; method: immunoSEQ multiplex PCR. The sample consists of about 1.1 million clones, approximately 80% of them appearing once. The specimen sequenced was memory CD4+ T cells from PBMCs. Receptors originate from a man between 18 and 35 years old in good health. Some clones in this sample may be carry-over from other donors' samples. The CDR3 runs from the conserved cysteine through the conserved F or W. The D gene is left open where the match is weak. Expanded clones get a size class; other rows say once, few or many, or leave the size out.

clone_size d_call j_call v_call cdr3_aa cdr3_nt
. TRBD2 TRBJ2-7 TRBV11-3 CASSEQPGLAIEQYF TGTGCCAGCAGCGAACAACCGGGACTAGCGATCGAGCAGTACTTC
. TRBD2 TRBJ2-1 TRBV28 CASREAGVSDEQFF TGTGCCAGCAGGGAAGCGGGAGTGAGCGATGAGCAGTTCTTC
. TRBD1 TRBJ1-2 TRBV4-3 CASSQDGGQGDGYTF TGCGCCAGCAGCCAAGATGGGGGACAGGGGGATGGCTACACCTTC
. TRBD2 TRBJ2-7 TRBV10-2 CASSRLAGAYEQYF TGCGCCAGCAGCCGACTAGCGGGAGCCTACGAGCAGTACTTC
. . TRBJ2-5 TRBV9 CASSTGGTETQYF TGTGCCAGCAGCACGGGGGGCACAGAGACCCAGTACTTC
. TRBD2 TRBJ2-2 TRBV9 CASAGSGGTGELFF TGTGCCAGCGCCGGTAGCGGGGGTACCGGGGAGCTGTTTTTT
. . TRBJ2-3 TRBV7-9 CASSSFSGDTQYF TGTGCCAGCAGCTCTTTCTCTGGGGATACGCAGTATTTT
once TRBD2 TRBJ2-5 TRBV2 CASIGWREGETQYF TGTGCCAGCATCGGGTGGCGGGAGGGCGAGACCCAGTACTTC
. . TRBJ2-2 TRBV6-1 CASCFTGRTTGELFF TGTGCCAGCTGCTTCACCGGACGGACGACCGGGGAGCTGTTTTTT
. . TRBJ2-3 TRBV11-2 CASSFGVRTSTDTQYF TGTGCCAGCAGCTTCGGCGTGCGAACTAGCACAGATACGCAGTATTTT
. . TRBJ1-1 TRBV27 CASSLQGRTEAFF TGTGCCAGCAGTTTGCAGGGGCGAACTGAAGCTTTCTTT
. TRBD1 TRBJ2-2 TRBV18 CASSPQGAVAGELFF TGTGCCAGCTCACCACAGGGGGCGGTCGCCGGGGAGCTGTTTTTT
few . TRBJ2-1 TRBV4-1 CASSQDGGRNEQFF TGCGCCAGCAGCCAAGATGGGGGGCGAAATGAGCAGTTCTTC
. . TRBJ2-2 TRBV9 CASSYLGAPGELFF TGTGCCAGCAGCTACCTCGGGGCCCCCGGGGAGCTGTTTTTT
. TRBD2 TRBJ2-2 TRBV7-8 CASSLLSSGSPGELFF TGTGCCAGCAGTCTCCTGTCTAGCGGGAGTCCCGGGGAGCTGTTTTTT
. TRBD1 TRBJ2-7 TRBV6-1 CASKRTGQGEQYF TGTGCCAGCAAACGGACAGGGCAAGGGGAGCAGTACTTC
few . TRBJ2-2 TRBV25-1 CAQGGRTNTGELFF TGTGCCCAGGGGGGAAGGACGAACACCGGGGAGCTGTTTTTT
. . TRBJ2-4 TRBV5-1 CASSLGSGRAKNIQYF TGCGCCAGCAGCTTAGGTTCGGGCAGGGCCAAAAACATTCAGTACTTC
. . TRBJ1-3 TRBV7-9 CASTLVGTAGNTIYF TGTGCCAGCACCCTGGTAGGGACGGCTGGAAACACCATATATTTT
. TRBD2 TRBJ2-3 TRBV4-3 CASSQDLTGTSGRDTQYF TGCGCCAGCAGCCAAGATCTTACAGGCACTAGCGGGAGGGATACGCAGTATTTT
once . TRBJ1-5 TRBV21-1 CASSKPKRGAAISPQHF TGTGCCAGCAGCAAACCGAAGCGCGGAGCTGCAATCAGCCCCCAGCATTTT
. . TRBJ1-1 TRBV9 CASSPQDTEAFF TGTGCCAGCAGCCCCCAGGACACTGAAGCTTTCTTT
. . TRBJ2-7 TRBV7-9 CASGFGGLAYEQYF TGTGCCAGCGGTTTCGGTGGCCTAGCTTACGAGCAGTACTTC
. TRBD2 TRBJ2-1 TRBV14 CASSQGLAGAGNEQFF TGTGCCAGCAGCCAAGGACTAGCGGGAGCAGGCAATGAGCAGTTCTTC
. . TRBJ1-5 TRBV19 CASQRQASNQPQHF TGTGCCAGTCAGAGACAGGCTAGCAATCAGCCCCAGCATTTT
. . TRBJ1-1 TRBV5-1 CASSLVPGEDTEAFF TGCGCCAGCAGCTTGGTCCCAGGGGAGGACACTGAAGCTTTCTTT
. . TRBJ2-7 TRBV11-2 CASSLVAASTLPDEQYF TGTGCCAGCAGCTTAGTGGCAGCCTCTACTCTACCGGACGAGCAGTACTTC
. . TRBJ2-3 TRBV7-8 CASEGSLTDTQYF TGTGCCAGCGAGGGCAGCCTCACAGATACGCAGTATTTT
. . TRBJ1-4 TRBV4-2 CASSPSRGRELEKLFF TGTGCCAGCAGCCCATCTCGTGGCAGGGAGTTGGAAAAACTGTTTTTT
few TRBD1 TRBJ2-5 TRBV30 CAWKVTGGETQYF TGTGCCTGGAAGGTTACAGGGGGAGAGACCCAGTACTTC
. . TRBJ1-1 TRBV7-8 CASSLGKGRAFF TGTGCCAGCAGCTTAGGGAAGGGGCGGGCTTTCTTT
once . TRBJ1-3 TRBV4-2 CASSQRRRELGNTIYF TGTGCCAGCAGCCAAAGGCGTCGGGAGTTAGGAAACACCATATATTTT
. . TRBJ2-7 TRBV11-2 CASTRMTASYEQYF TGTGCCAGCACCCGAATGACAGCCTCCTACGAGCAGTACTTC
. . TRBJ2-1 TRBV7-2 CASSPGLGRYNEQFF TGTGCCAGCAGCCCCGGGCTAGGGAGATACAATGAGCAGTTCTTC
. TRBD2 TRBJ2-7 TRBV29-1 CSARLAETYEQYF TGCAGCGCTCGACTAGCGGAGACCTACGAGCAGTACTTC
many TRBD2 TRBJ2-1 TRBV6-6 CASNAGGSSYNEQFF TGTGCCAGCAATGCCGGGGGGAGCTCCTACAATGAGCAGTTCTTC
many . TRBJ2-1 TRBV19 CASSIRAGTLSYNEQFF TGTGCCAGTAGTATACGTGCCGGGACCCTCTCGTACAATGAGCAGTTCTTC
. . TRBJ1-1 TRBV18 CASSPAQNTEAFF TGTGCCAGCTCACCAGCACAGAACACTGAAGCTTTCTTT
. TRBD2 TRBJ2-3 TRBV5-4 CASSERGGTDTQYF TGTGCCAGCAGCGAGCGGGGGGGCACAGATACGCAGTATTTT
. . TRBJ1-2 TRBV7-9 CASSHETVGASGYTF TGTGCCAGCAGCCATGAGACAGTGGGGGCGAGCGGCTACACCTTC
. . TRBJ1-2 TRBV28 CASSGRPGDQANYGYTF TGTGCCAGCAGTGGTCGACCAGGGGATCAAGCTAACTATGGCTACACCTTC
. . TRBJ1-5 TRBV28 CASTKGRFNQPQHF TGTGCCAGCACCAAAGGACGGTTCAATCAGCCCCAGCATTTT
. TRBD2 TRBJ2-7 TRBV27 CASSRGRGGSAGEQYF TGTGCCAGCAGTCGGGGGAGGGGCGGGAGTGCGGGTGAGCAGTACTTC
. . TRBJ2-6 TRBV19 CASSRNSGANVLTF TGTGCCAGTAGTAGAAACTCTGGGGCCAACGTCCTGACTTTC
. . TRBJ2-1 TRBV7-2 CASSLQGNTYNEQFF TGTGCCAGCAGCTTACAGGGAAACACCTACAATGAGCAGTTCTTC